Reported below is one T cell receptor beta chain. There are many counts of this clonotype. Its antigen is currently not known. There are no base qualities to consult, and no much larger clone falls within one base. The approximately 40 donors, aged about 6 to 95 years, were systemically healthy Caucasian individuals from Russia. Each donor gave 9.5 to 10 milliliters of peripheral blood, drawn into EDTA-treated Vacutainer tubes. Ficoll-Paque density-gradient centrifugation was used to isolate PBMCs, with at least 7 million per sample. Trizol reagent was used to extract total RNA from PBMCs, with at least 5 micrograms per sample. For every donor, an aliquot of PBMCs went through flow cytometry to measure the percentages of naive CD45RAhigh/CD27high T cells. The sample belongs to a study of blood T cells in healthy people across ages (dated by TCRdb to between 2014 and 2017). About the study as a whole: Template switching captured roughly one uniquely barcoded TCR beta cDNA molecule per two T cells in model experiments. Age-related changes in TCR beta repertoire diversity were measured in the study by deep sequencing normalized with unique cDNA molecular identifiers. The donors were split into four age groups: young (average around 15 years), middle-aged (more than 35), aged (about 62) and long-lived (over 75). Donors of different ages were randomly distributed across sequencing lanes to avoid experimental bias. For two donors (one aged 18 to 30 and one aged 80 or older), the study analyzed two additional independent replicas of 1 million unique cDNA reads from the same blood draw. What the authors observed across the whole study: A strong correlation was found between observed TCR beta diversity and the percentage of naive T cells measured by flow cytometry. Estimates of total diversity based on one million sequenced T cells were considered lower bounds and underestimates. The long-lived group showed more naive CD4+ T cells, fewer expanded clones and increased TCR diversity than the aged group, suggesting age selection. Because profiling used bulk unsorted PBMCs, naive and antigen-experienced compartments could not be compared conclusively. Observed TCR beta diversity per million T cells fell roughly linearly with age, and a significant reduction was already apparent by age about 43. Donor CMV infection status was unknown, potentially confounding age-related changes in expanded clonotypes.

The library relied on 5' RACE. These reads were obtained on an Illumina HiSeq 2500. A second PCR of roughly 6 to 12 cycles was run with a J-beta primer mix and a sample-barcoded 5' primer. A unique molecular identifier was introduced onto each TCR beta cDNA molecule by a template-switch 5' adaptor carrying 12 random nucleotides. At least 3 million CDR3-containing paired-end reads were obtained from each sample. All of the RNA was converted into first-strand cDNA using the Mint cDNA synthesis kit, with a TRBC-specific oligonucleotide serving as the primer. Following uracil-DNA glycosylase treatment, all cDNA underwent a first 18-cycle PCR with the universal primers M1SS and BC2_uni_R. Concerning the study's data processing: For normalization, 1 million high-quality reads were randomly selected from each sample, with every read carrying a distinct molecular identifier. Reads with shared molecular identifiers were discarded instead of being binned into consensus sequences. MiTCR, with a Q25 quality threshold and the strictest error-elimination algorithm, was used for CDR3 identification, clonotype clustering and error correction. A nonparametric unseen species model with Euler transformation was used to estimate a lower bound on total TCR beta diversity. TCRdb passed the public sequencing reads through fastp at Q25 and MiXCR, retaining productive beta sequences. Rows with one shared CDR3 protein collapse into an entry with the most common genes and DNA. TCRdb's processing, not the authors' own work, is the source of the V and J calls. Here the sample has some 790,000 distinct CDR3 sequences; under 35% occur a single time. The ten largest make up around 16% of the sample.

Trimming at the junction amounts to 4 bases on V and 4 bases on J, and the germline ends lie 17 bases apart. CDR1 and CDR2, looked up from the germline V gene, are SGDLS and YYNGEE. The CDR3 measures 15 amino acids from cysteine to phenylalanine. Only the CDR3 part of the read is kept: 45 bases, read in frame from the first base. The chain is assembled from TRBV9 and TRBJ2-5; matching of 6 bases hints at TRBD2 as the D gene. Source material: blood. The receptor was derived from a woman of 80 years or more in good health. The nucleotides are TGTGCCAGCAGCACCAAAGGAGGGCCTCCAGAGACCCAGTACTTC. Translated, it reads CASSTKGGPPETQYF.